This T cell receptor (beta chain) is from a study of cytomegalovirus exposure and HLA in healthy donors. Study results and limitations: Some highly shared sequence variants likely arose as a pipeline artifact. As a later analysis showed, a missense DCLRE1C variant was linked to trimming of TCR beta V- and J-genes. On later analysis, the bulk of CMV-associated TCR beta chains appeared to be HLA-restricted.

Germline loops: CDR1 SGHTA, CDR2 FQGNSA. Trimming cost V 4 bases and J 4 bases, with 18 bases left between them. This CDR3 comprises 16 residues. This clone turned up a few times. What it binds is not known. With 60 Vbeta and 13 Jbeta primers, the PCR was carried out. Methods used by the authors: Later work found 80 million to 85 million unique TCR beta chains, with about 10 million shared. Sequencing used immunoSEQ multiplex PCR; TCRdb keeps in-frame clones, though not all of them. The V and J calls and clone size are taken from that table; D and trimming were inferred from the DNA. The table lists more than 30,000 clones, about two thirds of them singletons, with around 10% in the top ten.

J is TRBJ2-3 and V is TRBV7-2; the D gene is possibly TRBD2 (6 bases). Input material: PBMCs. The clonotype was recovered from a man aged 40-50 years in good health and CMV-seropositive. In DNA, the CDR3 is TGTGCCAGCAGCTCTTACAAGGGGACTCCCGCAGATACGCAGTATTTT. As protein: CASSSYKGTPADTQYF.